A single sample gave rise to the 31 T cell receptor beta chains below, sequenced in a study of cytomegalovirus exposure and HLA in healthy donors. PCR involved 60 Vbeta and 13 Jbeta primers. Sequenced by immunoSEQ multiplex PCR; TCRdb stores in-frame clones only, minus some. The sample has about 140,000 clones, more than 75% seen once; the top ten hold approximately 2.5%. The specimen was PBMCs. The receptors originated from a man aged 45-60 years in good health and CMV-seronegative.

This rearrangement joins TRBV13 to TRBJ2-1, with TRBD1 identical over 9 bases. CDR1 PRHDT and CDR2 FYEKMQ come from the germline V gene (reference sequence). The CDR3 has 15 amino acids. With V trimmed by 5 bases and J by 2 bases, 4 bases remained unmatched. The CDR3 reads CASSPDRGTYNEQFF. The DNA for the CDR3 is TGTGCCAGCAGCCCGGACAGGGGAACCTACAATGAGCAGTTCTTC.

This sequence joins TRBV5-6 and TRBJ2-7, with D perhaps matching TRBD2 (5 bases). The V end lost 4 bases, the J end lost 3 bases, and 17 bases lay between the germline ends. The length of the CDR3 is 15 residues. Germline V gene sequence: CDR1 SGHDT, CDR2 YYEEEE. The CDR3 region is CASSMRARAFYEQYF. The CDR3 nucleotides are TGTGCCAGCAGCATGCGGGCGCGGGCCTTCTACGAGCAGTACTTC.

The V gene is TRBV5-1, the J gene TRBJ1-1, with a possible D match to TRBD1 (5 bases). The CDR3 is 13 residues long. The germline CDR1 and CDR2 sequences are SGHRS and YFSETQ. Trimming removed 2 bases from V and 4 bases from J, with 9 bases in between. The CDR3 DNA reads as TGCGCCAGCAGCTTCTGGCAGGGCACTGAAGCTTTCTTT. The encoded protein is CASSFWQGTEAFF.

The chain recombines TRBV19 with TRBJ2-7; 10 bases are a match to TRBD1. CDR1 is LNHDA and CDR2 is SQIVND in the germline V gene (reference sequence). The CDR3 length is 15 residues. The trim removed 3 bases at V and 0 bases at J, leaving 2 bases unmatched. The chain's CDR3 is CASSMTGGVSYEQYF. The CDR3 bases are TGTGCCAGTAGTATGACAGGGGGCGTCTCCTACGAGCAGTACTTC.

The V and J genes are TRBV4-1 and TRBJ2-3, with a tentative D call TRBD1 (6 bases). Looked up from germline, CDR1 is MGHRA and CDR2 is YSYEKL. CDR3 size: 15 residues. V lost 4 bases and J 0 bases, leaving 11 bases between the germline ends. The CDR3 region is CASSPHRGSTDTQYF. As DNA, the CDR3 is TGCGCCAGCAGCCCCCATAGGGGGAGCACAGATACGCAGTATTTT.

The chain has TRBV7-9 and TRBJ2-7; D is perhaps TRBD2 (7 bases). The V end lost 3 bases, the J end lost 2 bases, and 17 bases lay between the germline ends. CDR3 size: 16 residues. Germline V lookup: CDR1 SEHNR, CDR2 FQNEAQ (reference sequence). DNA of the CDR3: TGTGCCAGCAGCTTCAACATCCGGGGGGCACCCTACGAGCAGTACTTC. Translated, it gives CASSFNIRGAPYEQYF.

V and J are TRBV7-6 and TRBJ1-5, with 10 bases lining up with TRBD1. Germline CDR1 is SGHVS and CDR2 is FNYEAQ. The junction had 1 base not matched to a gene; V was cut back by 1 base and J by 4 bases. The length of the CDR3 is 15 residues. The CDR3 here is CASSLGTGGNQPQHF. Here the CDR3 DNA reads TGTGCCAGCAGCTTAGGGACAGGGGGGAATCAGCCCCAGCATTTT.

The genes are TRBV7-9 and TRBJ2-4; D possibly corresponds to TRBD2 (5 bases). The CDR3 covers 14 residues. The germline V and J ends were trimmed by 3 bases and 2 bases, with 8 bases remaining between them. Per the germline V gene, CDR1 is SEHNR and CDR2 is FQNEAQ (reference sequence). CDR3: CASSLSGPKNIQYF. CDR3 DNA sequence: TGTGCCAGCAGCTTGAGCGGTCCCAAAAACATTCAGTACTTC.

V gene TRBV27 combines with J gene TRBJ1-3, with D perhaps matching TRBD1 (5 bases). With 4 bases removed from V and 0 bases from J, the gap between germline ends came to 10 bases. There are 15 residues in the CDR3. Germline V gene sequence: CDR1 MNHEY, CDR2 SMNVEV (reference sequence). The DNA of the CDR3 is TGTGCCAGCAGTTCGTGGGGCGTCTCTGGAAACACCATATATTTT. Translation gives CASSSWGVSGNTIYF.

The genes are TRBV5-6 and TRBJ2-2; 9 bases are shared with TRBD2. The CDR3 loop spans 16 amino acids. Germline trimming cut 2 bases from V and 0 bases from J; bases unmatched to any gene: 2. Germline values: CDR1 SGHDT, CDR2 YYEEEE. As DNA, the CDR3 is TGTGCCAGCAGCTTCCAGCGGGGGGCGAACACCGGGGAGCTGTTTTTT. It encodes CASSFQRGANTGELFF.

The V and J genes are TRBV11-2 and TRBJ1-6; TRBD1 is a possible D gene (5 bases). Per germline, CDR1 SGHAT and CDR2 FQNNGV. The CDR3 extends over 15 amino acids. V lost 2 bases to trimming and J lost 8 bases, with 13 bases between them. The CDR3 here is CASSLQDIFYSPLHF. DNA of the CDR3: TGTGCCAGCAGCTTACAGGACATTTTCTATTCACCCCTCCACTTT.

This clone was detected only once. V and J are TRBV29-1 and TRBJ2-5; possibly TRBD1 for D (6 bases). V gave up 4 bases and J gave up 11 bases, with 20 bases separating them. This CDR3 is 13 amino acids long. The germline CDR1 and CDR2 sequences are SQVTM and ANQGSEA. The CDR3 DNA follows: TGCAGCGTTGTGCAGGGGTCACCTCCAGAGCAGTACTTC. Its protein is CSVVQGSPPEQYF.

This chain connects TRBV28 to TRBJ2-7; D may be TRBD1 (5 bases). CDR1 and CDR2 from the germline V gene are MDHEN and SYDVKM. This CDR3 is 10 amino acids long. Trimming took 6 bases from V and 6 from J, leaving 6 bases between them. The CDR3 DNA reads TGTGCCAGCAGAGGGGTCGAGCAGTACTTC. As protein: CASRGVEQYF.

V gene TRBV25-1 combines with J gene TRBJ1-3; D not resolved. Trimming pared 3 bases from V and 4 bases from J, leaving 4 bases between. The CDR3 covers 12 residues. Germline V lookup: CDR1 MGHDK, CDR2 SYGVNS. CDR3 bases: TGTGCCAGCAGTGACAGGGGAAACACCATATATTTT. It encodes CASSDRGNTIYF.

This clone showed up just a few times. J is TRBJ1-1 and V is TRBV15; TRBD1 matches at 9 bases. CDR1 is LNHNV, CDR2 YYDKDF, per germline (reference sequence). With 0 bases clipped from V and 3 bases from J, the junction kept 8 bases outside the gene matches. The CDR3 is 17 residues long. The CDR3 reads CATSRDNRGRSDTEAFF. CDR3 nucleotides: TGTGCCACCAGCAGAGATAACAGGGGGCGCTCGGACACTGAAGCTTTCTTT. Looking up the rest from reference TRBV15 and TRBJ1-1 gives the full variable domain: DAMVIQNPRYQVTQFGKPVTLSCSQTLNHNVMYWYQQKSSQAPKLLFHYYDKDFNNEADTPDNFQSRRPNTSFCFLDIRSPGLGDTAMYLCATSRDNRGRSDTEAFFGQGTRLTVV.

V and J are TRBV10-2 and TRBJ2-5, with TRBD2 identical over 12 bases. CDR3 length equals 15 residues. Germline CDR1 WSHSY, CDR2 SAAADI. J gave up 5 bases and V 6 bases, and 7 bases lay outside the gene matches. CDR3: CASRPSGGAWETQYF. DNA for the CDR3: TGCGCCAGCAGACCTAGCGGGGGGGCCTGGGAGACCCAGTACTTC.

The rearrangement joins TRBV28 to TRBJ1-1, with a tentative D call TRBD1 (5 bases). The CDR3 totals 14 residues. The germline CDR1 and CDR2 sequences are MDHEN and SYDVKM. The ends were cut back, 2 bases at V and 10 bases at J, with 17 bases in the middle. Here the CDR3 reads CASSLQVGPAIAFF. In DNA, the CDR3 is TGTGCCAGCAGTTTACAGGTGGGGCCGGCGATAGCTTTCTTT.

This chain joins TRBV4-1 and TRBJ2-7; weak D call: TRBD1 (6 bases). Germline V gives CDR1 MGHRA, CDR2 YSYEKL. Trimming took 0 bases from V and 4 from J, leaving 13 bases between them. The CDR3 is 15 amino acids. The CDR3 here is CASSQEDSTWYEQYF. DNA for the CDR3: TGCGCCAGCAGCCAAGAGGACAGCACCTGGTACGAGCAGTACTTC.

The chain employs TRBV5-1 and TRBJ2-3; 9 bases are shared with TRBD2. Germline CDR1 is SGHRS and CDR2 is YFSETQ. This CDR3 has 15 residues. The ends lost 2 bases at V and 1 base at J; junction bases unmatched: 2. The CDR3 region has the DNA TGCGCCAGCAGCTTAAGACTAGCGGGCACAGATACGCAGTATTTT. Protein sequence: CASSLRLAGTDTQYF.

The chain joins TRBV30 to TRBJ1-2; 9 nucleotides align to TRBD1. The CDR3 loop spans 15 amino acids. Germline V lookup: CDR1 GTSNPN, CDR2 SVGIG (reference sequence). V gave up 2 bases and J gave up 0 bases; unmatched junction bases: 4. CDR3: CAWSRQGGANYGYTF. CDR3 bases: TGTGCCTGGAGTCGACAGGGGGGAGCTAACTATGGCTACACCTTC. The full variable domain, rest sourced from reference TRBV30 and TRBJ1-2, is SQTIHQWPATLVQPVGSPLSLECTVEGTSNPNLYWYRQAAGRGLQLLFYSVGIGQISSEVPQNLSASRPQDRQFILSSKKLLLSDSGFYLCAWSRQGGANYGYTFGSGTRLTVV.

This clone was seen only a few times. The CDR3 is CASSIEEREAFF. The DNA for the CDR3 is TGTGCCAGTAGTATAGAGGAGCGTGAAGCTTTCTTT. V gene TRBV19 combines with J gene TRBJ1-1; D is ambiguous. V was shortened by 0 bases and J by 7 bases, with 6 bases between the two germline ends. Germline CDR1 reads LNHDA; CDR2 reads SQIVND (reference sequence). The CDR3 is made up of 12 amino acids.

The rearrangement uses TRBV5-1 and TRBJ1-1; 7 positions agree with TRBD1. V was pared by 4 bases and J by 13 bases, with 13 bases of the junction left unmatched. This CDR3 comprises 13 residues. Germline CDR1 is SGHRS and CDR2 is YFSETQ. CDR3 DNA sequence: TGCGCCAGCAGCCCCACGGGAGGGGGCGGGGGTTTCTTT. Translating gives CASSPTGGGGGFF.

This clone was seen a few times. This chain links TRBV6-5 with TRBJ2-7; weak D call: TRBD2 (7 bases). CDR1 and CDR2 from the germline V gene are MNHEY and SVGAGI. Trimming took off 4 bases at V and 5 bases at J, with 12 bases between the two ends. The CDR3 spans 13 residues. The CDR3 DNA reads TGTGCCAGCAGTTCCGGGGGGCACCACGAGCAGTACTTC. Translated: CASSSGGHHEQYF.

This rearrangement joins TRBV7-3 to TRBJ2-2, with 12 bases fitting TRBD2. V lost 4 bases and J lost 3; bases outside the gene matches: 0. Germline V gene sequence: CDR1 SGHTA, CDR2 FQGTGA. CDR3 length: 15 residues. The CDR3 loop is CASSWTSGDTGELFF. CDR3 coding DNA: TGTGCCAGCAGCTGGACTAGCGGGGACACCGGGGAGCTGTTTTTT.

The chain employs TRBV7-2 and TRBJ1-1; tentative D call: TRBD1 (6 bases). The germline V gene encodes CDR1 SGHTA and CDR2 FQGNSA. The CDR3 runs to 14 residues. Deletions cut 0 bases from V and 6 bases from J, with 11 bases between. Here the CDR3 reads CASSLARGGAEAFF. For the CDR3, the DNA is TGTGCCAGCAGCTTAGCCAGGGGTGGAGCTGAAGCTTTCTTT.

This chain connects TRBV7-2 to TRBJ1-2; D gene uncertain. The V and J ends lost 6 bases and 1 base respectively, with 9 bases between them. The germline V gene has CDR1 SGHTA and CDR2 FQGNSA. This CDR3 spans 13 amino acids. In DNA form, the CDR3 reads TGTGCCAGCAGTCCGGTGATTAACTATGGCTACACCTTC. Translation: CASSPVINYGYTF.

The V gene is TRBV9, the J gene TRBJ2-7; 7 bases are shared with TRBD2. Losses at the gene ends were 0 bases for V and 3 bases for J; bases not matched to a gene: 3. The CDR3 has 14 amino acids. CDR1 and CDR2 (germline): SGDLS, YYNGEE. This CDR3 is CASSVDQRDYEQYF. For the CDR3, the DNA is TGTGCCAGCAGCGTAGATCAGCGGGACTACGAGCAGTACTTC.

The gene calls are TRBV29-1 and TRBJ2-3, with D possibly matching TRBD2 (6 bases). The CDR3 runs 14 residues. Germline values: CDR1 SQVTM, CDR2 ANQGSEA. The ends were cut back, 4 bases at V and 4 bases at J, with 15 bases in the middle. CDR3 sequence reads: CSVATGSLADTQYF. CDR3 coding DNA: TGCAGCGTTGCTACCGGGAGTTTGGCAGATACGCAGTATTTT.

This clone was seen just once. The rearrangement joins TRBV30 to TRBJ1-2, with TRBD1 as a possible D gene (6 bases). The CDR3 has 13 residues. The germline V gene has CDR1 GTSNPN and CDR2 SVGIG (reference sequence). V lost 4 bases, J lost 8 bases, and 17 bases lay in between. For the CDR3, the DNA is TGTGCCTGGAAGCACCGGGGGGCGAGGGGCTACACCTTC. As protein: CAWKHRGARGYTF.

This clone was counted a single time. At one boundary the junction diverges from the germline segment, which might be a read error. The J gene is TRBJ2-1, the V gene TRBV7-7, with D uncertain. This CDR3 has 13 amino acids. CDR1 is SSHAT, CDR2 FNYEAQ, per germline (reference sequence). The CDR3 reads CASSPLTATEQFF. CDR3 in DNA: TGTGCTAGCAGCCCGCTAACAGCTACTGAGCAGTTCTTC. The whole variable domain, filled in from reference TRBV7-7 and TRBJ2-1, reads GAGVSQSPRYKVTKRGQDVTLRCDPISSHATLYWYQQALGQGPEFLTYFNYEAQPDKSGLPSDRFSAERPEGSISTLTIQRTEQRDSAMYRCASSPLTATEQFFGPGTRLTVL.

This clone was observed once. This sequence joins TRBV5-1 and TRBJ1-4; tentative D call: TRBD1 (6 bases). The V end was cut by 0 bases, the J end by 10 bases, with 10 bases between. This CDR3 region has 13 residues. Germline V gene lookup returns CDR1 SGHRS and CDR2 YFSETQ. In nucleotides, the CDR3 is TGCGCCAGCAGCTTGGAGACAGGAGGAAAACTGTTTTTT. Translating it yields CASSLETGGKLFF.